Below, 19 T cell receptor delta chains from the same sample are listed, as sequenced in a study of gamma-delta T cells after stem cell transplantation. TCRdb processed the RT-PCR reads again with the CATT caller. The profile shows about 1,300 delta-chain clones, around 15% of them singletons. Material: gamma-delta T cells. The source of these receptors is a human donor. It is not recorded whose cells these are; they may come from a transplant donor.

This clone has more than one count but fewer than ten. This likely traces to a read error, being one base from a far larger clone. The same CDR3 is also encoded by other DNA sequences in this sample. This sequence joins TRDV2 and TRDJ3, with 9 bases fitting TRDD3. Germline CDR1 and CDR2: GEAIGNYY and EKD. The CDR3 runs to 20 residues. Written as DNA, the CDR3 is TGTGCCTGTGACACAGCTTCTGGGGGATTCGTATCCTGGGACACCCGGCAGATGTTTTTC. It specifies CACDTASGGFVSWDTRQMFF.

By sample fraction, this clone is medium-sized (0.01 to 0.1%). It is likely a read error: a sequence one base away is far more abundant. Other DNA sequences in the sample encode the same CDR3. DNA of the CDR3: TGTGCCTGCGACACCTTGGGGGAAAACACCGATAAACTCATCTTT. Its translation is CACDTLGENTDKLIF. The genes are TRDV2 and TRDJ1, with 7 nucleotides matching TRDD3. CDR1 is GEAIGNYY and CDR2 is EKD in the germline V gene. The CDR3 has 15 residues.

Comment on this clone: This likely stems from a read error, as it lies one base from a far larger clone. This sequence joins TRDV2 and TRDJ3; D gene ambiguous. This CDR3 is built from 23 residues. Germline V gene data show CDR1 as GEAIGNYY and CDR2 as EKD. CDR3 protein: CACDTVRRSAGVGYLRDTQQMFF. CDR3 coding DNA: TGTGCCTGTGACACCGTCCGACGGTCCGCTGGAGTCGGGTATCTCCGGGACACCCAACAGATGTTTTTC.

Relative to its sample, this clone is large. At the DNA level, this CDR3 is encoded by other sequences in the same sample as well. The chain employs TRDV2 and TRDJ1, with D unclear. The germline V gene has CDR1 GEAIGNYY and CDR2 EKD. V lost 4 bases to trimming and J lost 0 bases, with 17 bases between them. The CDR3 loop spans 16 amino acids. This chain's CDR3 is CACDSVSKGDTDKLIF. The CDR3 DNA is TGTGCCTGTGATTCCGTCTCCAAAGGAGACACCGATAAACTCATCTTT.

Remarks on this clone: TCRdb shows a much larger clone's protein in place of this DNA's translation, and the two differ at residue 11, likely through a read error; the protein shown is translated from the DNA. The CDR3: CACDTVLRPGAGGTPEGYTDKLIF. For the CDR3, the DNA is TGTGCCTGTGACACCGTTCTACGCCCTGGTGCTGGGGGTACCCCTGAAGGGTACACCGATAAACTCATCTTT. This chain connects TRDV2 to TRDJ1, with 7 bases fitting TRDD3. Trimming cost V 0 bases and J 0 bases; bases outside gene matches: 30. Germline V gene data show CDR1 as GEAIGNYY and CDR2 as EKD. The CDR3 extends over 24 amino acids.

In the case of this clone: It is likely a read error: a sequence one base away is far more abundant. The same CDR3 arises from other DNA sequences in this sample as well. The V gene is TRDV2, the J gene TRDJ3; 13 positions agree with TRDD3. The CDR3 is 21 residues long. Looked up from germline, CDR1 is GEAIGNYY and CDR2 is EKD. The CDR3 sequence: CACCSMGTGGYGPWDTRQMFF. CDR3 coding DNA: TGTGCCTGTTGCTCGATGGGTACTGGGGGATACGGACCCTGGGACACCCGACAGATGTTCTTC.

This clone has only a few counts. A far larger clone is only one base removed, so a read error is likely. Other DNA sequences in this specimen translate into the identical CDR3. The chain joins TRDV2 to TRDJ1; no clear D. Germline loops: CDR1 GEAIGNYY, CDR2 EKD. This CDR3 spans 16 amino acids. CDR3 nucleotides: TGTGCCTGTGACGGCTTGGGCACAAGGGGCACCGATAAACTCATCTTC. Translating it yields CACDGLGTRGTDKLIF.

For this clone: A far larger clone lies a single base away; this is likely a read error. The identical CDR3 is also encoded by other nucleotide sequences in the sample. The CDR3 loop is CACDTWGIEDDKLIF. CDR3 DNA sequence: TGTGCCTGTGACACCTGGGGGATAGAGGACGATAAACTCATCTTT. The chain carries TRDV2 and TRDJ1, with 9 bases lining up with TRDD3. The CDR3 loop spans 15 amino acids. Germline CDR1 and CDR2: GEAIGNYY and EKD. V lost 0 bases to trimming and J lost 4 bases; unmatched junction nucleotides: 5.

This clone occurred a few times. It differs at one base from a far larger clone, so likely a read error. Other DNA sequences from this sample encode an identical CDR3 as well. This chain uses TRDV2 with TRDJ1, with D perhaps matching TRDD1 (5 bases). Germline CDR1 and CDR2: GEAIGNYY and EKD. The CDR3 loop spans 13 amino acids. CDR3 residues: CACDTIGADKLIF. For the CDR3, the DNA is TGTGCCTGTGACACAATAGGGGCCGATAAACTAATCTTT.

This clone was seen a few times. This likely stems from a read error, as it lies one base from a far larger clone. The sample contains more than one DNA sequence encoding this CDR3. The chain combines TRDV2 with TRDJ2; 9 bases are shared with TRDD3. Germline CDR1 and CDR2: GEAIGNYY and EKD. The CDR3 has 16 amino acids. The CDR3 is CACDTILGDQTAQLFF. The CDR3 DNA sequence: TGCGCCTGTGACACTATACTGGGGGACCAGACAGCACAACTCTTCTTT.

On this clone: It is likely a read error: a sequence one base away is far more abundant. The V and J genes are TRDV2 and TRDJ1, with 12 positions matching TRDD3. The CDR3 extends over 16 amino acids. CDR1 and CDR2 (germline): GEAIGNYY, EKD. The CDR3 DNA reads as TGTGCCTGTGACAATGTACTGGGGGATACAACCGATAAACGCATCTTT. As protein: CACDNVLGDTTDKRIF.

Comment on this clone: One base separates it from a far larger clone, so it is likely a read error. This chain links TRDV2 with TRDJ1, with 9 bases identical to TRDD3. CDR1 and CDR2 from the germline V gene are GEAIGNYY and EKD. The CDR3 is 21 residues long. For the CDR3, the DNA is TGTGCCGGTGACCCGATCCTACCGAACCCTACTGGGGGACTGTACACCGATAAACTCATCTTT. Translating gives CAGDPILPNPTGGLYTDKLIF.

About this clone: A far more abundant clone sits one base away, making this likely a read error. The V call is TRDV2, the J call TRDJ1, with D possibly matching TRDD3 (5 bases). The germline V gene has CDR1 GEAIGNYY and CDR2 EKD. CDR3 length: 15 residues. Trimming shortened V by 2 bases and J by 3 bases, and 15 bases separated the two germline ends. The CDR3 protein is CACDMILDEADKLIF. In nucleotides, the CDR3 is TGTGCCTGTGACATGATACTGGATGAAGCCGATAAACTCATCTTT.

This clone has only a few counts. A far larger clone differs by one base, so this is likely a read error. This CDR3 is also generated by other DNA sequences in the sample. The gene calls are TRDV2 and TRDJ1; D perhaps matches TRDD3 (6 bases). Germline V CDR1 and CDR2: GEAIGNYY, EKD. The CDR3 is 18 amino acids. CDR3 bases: TGTGCATGTGACGAGATCATGGGAAGGGATAGGGCCACCGATAAACTCATCTTT. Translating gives CACDEIMGRDRATDKLIF.

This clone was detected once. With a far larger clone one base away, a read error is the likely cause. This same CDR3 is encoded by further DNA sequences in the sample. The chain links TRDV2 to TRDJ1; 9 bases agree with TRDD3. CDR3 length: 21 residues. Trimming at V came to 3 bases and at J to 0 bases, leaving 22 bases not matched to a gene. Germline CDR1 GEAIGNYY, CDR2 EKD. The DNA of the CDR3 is TGTGCCTGTGACCCGATCCTACCGAACCCTACTGGGGGACTATACACCGATAAACTCATCTTT. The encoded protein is CACDPILPNPTGGLYTDKLIF.

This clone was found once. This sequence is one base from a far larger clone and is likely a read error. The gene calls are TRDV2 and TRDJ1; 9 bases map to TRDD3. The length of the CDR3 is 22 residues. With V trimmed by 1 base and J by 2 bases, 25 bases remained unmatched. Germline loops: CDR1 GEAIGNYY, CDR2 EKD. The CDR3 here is CACDTMTPRLGEIRPETDKLIF. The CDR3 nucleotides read TGTGCCTGTGACACGATGACGCCGAGACTGGGGGAGATACGACCCGAAACCGATAAACTCATCTTT.

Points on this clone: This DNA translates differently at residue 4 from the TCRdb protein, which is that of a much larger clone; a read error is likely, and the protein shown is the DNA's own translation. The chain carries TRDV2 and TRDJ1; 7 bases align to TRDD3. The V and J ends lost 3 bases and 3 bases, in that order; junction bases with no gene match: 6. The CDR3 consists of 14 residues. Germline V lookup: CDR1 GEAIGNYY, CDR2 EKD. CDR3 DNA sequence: TGTGCCTGTGACTCCCTGGGGGTCCCCGATAAACTCATCTTT. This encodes CACDSLGVPDKLIF.

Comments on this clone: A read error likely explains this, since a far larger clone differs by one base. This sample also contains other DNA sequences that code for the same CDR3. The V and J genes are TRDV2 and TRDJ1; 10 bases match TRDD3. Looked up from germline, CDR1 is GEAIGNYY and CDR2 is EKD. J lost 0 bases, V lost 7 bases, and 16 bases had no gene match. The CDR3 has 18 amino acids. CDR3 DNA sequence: TGTGCCTGCGACGACCTACTGGGGGATTCCCAGTACACCGATAAACTCATCTTT. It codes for CACDDLLGDSQYTDKLIF.

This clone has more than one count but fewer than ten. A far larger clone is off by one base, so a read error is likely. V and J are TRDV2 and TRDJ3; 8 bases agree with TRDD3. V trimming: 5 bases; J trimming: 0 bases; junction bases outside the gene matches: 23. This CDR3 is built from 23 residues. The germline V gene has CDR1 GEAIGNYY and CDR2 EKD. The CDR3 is CACGPRPTVLGGVSSWDTRQMFF. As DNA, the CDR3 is TGTGCCTGTGGCCCGCGACCCACTGTACTGGGGGGAGTGAGCTCCTGGGACACCCGACAGATGTTTTTC.